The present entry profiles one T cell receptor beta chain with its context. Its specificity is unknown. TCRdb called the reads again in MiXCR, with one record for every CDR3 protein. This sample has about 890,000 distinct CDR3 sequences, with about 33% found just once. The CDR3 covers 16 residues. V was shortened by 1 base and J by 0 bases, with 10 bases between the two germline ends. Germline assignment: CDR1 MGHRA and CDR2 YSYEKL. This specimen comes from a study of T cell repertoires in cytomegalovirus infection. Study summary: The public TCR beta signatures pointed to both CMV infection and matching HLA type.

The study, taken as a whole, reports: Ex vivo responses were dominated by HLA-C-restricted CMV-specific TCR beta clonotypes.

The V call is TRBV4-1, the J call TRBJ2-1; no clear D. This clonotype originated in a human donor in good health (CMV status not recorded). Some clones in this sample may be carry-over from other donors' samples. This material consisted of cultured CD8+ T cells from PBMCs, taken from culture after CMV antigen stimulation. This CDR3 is CASSQGSLRSYNEQFF. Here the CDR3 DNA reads TGCGCCAGCAGCCAAGGTAGCCTCCGCTCCTACAATGAGCAGTTCTTC.